This passage covers 10 T cell receptor beta chains from one sample sequenced in a study of human T cells and chemical hapten exposure. From the RACE reads, TCRdb called clonotypes with MiXCR, one entry per CDR3 protein. The sample carries more than 70,000 distinct CDR3 sequences, roughly a tenth recorded once. Time point: patch test 3, about 24 weeks after DPC sensitization. Treatment in this sample: therapeutic diphenylcyclopropenone sensitization with weekly scalp DPC. The specimen comprised whole blood, sampled in connection with sensitization to the hapten diphenylcyclopropenone (DPC). These receptor sequences come from a woman in her twenties or thirties with alopecia areata. Some clones in this sample may be carry-over from other donors' samples.

The chain combines TRBV5-1 with TRBJ2-1; tentatively, D is TRBD1 (5 bases). This CDR3 region has 16 residues. Looked up from germline, CDR1 is SGHRS and CDR2 is YFSETQ. V was trimmed by 2 bases and J by 0 bases, leaving 12 bases between them. This CDR3 is CASSLTGSSSYNEQFF. The CDR3 nucleotides read TGCGCCAGCAGCTTAACAGGCTCCAGCTCCTACAATGAGCAGTTCTTC.

This clonotype has only a few counts. The CDR3 DNA reads TGTGCCAGCAGTTCCCCCGGTCGTCCGGGACCAAGGCCCGAGCAGTACGTC. It specifies CASSSPGRPGPRPEQYV. The genes are TRBV28 and TRBJ2-7; D may correspond to TRBD1 or TRBD2 (5 bases each). The CDR3 runs 17 residues. The germline V and J ends were trimmed by 4 bases and 6 bases, with 25 bases remaining between them. From germline, CDR1 is MDHEN and CDR2 SYDVKM.

V gene TRBV28 combines with J gene TRBJ1-2; 9 bases match TRBD1. This CDR3 spans 13 amino acids. CDR1 and CDR2 (germline): MDHEN, SYDVKM. CDR3 amino acids: CLSGQGGDYGYTF. The CDR3 DNA follows: TGTTTGTCGGGACAGGGAGGCGACTATGGCTACACCTTC.

This clonotype was recorded a few times. This sequence joins TRBV28 and TRBJ1-2; D gene ambiguous. Trimming pared 4 bases from V and 5 bases from J, leaving 11 bases between. CDR3 length equals 13 residues. Germline V gene data show CDR1 as MDHEN and CDR2 as SYDVKM. The CDR3 DNA reads as TGTGCCAGCAGTTCTTCTGGCGTTTATGGCTACACCTTC. It translates to CASSSSGVYGYTF.

This clonotype was observed at least ten times. The V gene is TRBV18, the J gene TRBJ2-3; D is undetermined. Germline V gene data show CDR1 as KGHSH and CDR2 as LQKENI. V was clipped by 4 bases and J by 4 bases, with 6 bases between them. The CDR3 has 12 residues. The CDR3 nucleotides read TGTGCCAGCTCACGGTTAGCAGATACGCAGTATTTT. Protein sequence: CASSRLADTQYF.

In this sample, this clonotype turned up many times. The chain uses TRBV6-5 and TRBJ1-1; D is perhaps TRBD1 (5 bases). The V end lost 6 bases, the J end lost 0 bases, and 14 bases lay between the germline ends. Germline values: CDR1 MNHEY, CDR2 SVGAGI. The CDR3 consists of 15 residues. The CDR3 region has the DNA TGTGCCAGCAGGGTGCGACAGTACATGAACACTGAAGCTTTCTTT. It is translated as CASRVRQYMNTEAFF.

This clonotype was seen many times. The chain recombines TRBV27 with TRBJ2-5; TRBD1 matches 9 bases. This CDR3 is built from 15 residues. Per the germline V gene, CDR1 is MNHEY and CDR2 is SMNVEV (reference sequence). V dropped 6 bases and J dropped 4; count of bases not matched to a gene: 9. This CDR3 is CASRKGQGWVETQYF. In DNA form, the CDR3 reads TGTGCCAGCAGAAAAGGACAGGGGTGGGTAGAGACCCAGTACTTC.

At least ten counts were recorded for this clonotype. This rearrangement joins TRBV20-1 to TRBJ1-2; D unclear. CDR3 length equals 12 residues. Trimming removed 6 bases at V and 4 bases at J, with 12 bases between. Per germline, CDR1 DFQATT and CDR2 SNEGSKA (reference sequence). CDR3 amino acids: CSARREAYGYTF. The CDR3 nucleotides are TGCAGTGCCAGAAGAGAAGCCTATGGCTACACCTTC.

This clonotype was detected ten times or more. The CDR3: CASSRTPNQPQHF. Written as DNA, the CDR3 is TGTGCCAGCAGCCGTACGCCCAATCAGCCCCAGCATTTT. The chain links TRBV14 to TRBJ1-5, with D uncertain. Trimming cost V 4 bases and J 3 bases, with 7 bases left between them. Germline lookup yields CDR1 SGHDN and CDR2 FVKESK. This CDR3 comprises 13 residues. The full variable domain, in which reference TRBV14 and TRBJ1-5 provide the parts outside the CDR3, is EAGVTQFPSHSVIEKGQTVTLRCDPISGHDNLYWYRRVMGKEIKFLLHFVKESKQDESGMPNNRFLAERTGGTYSTLKVQPAELEDSGVYFCASSRTPNQPQHFGDGTRLSIL.

This clonotype was detected only a few times. The chain joins TRBV12-3 or TRBV12-4 to TRBJ2-7; TRBD2 aligns across 9 bases. CDR3 length equals 15 residues. V lost 3 bases, J lost 3 bases, and 6 bases stayed unmatched. The CDR3 sequence: CASSLRTSGLYEQYF. The CDR3, as DNA: TGTGCCAGCAGTTTGCGAACTAGCGGGCTCTACGAGCAGTACTTC.